Listed here are 13 T cell receptor beta chains from one sample, sequenced in a study of T cells after yellow fever vaccination. TCRdb re-analysed the 5' RACE reads in MiXCR, keeping a single row per CDR3 protein. The data show about 120,000 distinct CDR3 sequences, almost 9% seen once. The sequencing here drew on CD8+ T cells sorted from PBMCs, taken on the day of the yellow fever booster vaccination. The receptors derive from a man younger than 30 who received the YFV17D yellow fever vaccine.

The J gene is TRBJ2-3, the V gene TRBV5-1, with no clear D. The germline V gene has CDR1 SGHRS and CDR2 YFSETQ. Trimming pared 0 bases from V and 4 bases from J, leaving 12 bases between. This CDR3 region has 15 residues. CDR3 loop: CASSLGDGPPDTQYF. The CDR3 nucleotides are TGCGCCAGCAGCTTGGGTGATGGCCCCCCAGATACGCAGTATTTT.

This clonotype was seen many times. The chain couples TRBV11-2 to TRBJ2-5; TRBD2 is a possible D gene (6 bases). The CDR3 runs 17 residues. Germline CDR1 is SGHAT and CDR2 is FQNNGV. Trimming cost V 0 bases and J 0 bases, with 14 bases left between them. The CDR3 bases are TGTGCCAGCAGCTTAGATGTCTGGGGGGAGTACCAAGAGACCCAGTACTTC. The encoded protein is CASSLDVWGEYQETQYF.

The chain is built from TRBV9 and TRBJ2-7; 7 bases agree with TRBD2. Trimming took 4 bases from V and 6 from J; bases not matched to a gene: 1. The germline V gene has CDR1 SGDLS and CDR2 YYNGEE. This CDR3 is built from 11 residues. The CDR3 nucleotides read TGTGCCAGCAGCACGGGAGGCGAGCAGTACTTC. This gives the protein CASSTGGEQYF.

This clonotype showed up just a few times. V is TRBV27 and J is TRBJ1-5; D remains ambiguous. The CDR3 spans 11 residues. Germline V gene data show CDR1 as MNHEY and CDR2 as SMNVEV (reference sequence). Trimming shortened V by 8 bases and J by 8 bases, and 10 bases separated the two germline ends. The CDR3 region has the DNA TGTGCCAGCGGGTTCTCGGAGCCCCAGCATTTT. It yields the protein CASGFSEPQHF.

The rearrangement joins TRBV27 to TRBJ2-1; 7 bases fit TRBD2. From germline, CDR1 is MNHEY and CDR2 SMNVEV (reference sequence). This CDR3 is built from 15 residues. Trimming cost V 4 bases and J 4 bases; bases outside gene matches: 7. The CDR3 DNA reads TGTGCCAGCAGTTCGCTAGCGGAGCCTTACAATGAGCAGTTCTTC. Translation: CASSSLAEPYNEQFF.

In this sample, this clonotype turned up a few times. V and J are TRBV10-3 and TRBJ2-2; possibly TRBD1 for D (6 bases). Germline V gives CDR1 ENHRY, CDR2 SYGVKD. The germline V and J ends were trimmed by 2 bases and 1 base, with 8 bases remaining between them. The CDR3 has 15 amino acids. The chain's CDR3 is CAISEPGENTGELFF. The CDR3 nucleotides read TGTGCCATCAGTGAGCCAGGGGAGAACACCGGGGAGCTGTTTTTT.

In its sample, this clonotype was seen a few times. V is TRBV6-5 and J is TRBJ1-1; D is unclear. Germline assignment: CDR1 MNHEY and CDR2 SVGAGI. CDR3 length: 14 residues. Trimming took off 2 bases at V and 1 base at J, with 8 bases between the two ends. The CDR3 protein is CASSYTGENTEAFF. The CDR3 DNA sequence: TGTGCCAGCAGTTACACCGGGGAGAACACTGAAGCTTTCTTT.

This clonotype has only a few counts. The rearrangement uses TRBV7-8 and TRBJ2-7; TRBD2 matches 10 bases. The CDR3 covers 15 residues. Germline lookup yields CDR1 SGHVS and CDR2 FQNEAQ. The trim removed 5 bases at V and 6 bases at J, leaving 10 bases unmatched. CDR3 amino acids: CASSPAGGSLGEQYF. CDR3 DNA sequence: TGTGCCAGCAGCCCAGCGGGGGGGAGTTTGGGCGAGCAGTACTTC.

The chain links TRBV5-4 to TRBJ1-5; the D is unclear. CDR3 length: 14 residues. CDR1 and CDR2 (germline): SGHNT, YYREEE (reference sequence). V lost 4 bases and J 1 base, leaving 9 bases between the germline ends. CDR3 nucleotides: TGTGCCAGCAGCCAAACCGGGAGCAATCAGCCCCAGCATTTT. Its protein product is CASSQTGSNQPQHF.

This clonotype was seen a few times. The chain links TRBV13 to TRBJ2-1, with D perhaps being TRBD1 or TRBD2 (6 bases each). The germline V gene encodes CDR1 PRHDT and CDR2 FYEKMQ (reference sequence). The V end lost 3 bases, the J end lost 4 bases, and 10 bases lay between the germline ends. This CDR3 comprises 14 residues. Here the CDR3 reads CASSFRGRYNEQFF. In DNA form, the CDR3 reads TGTGCCAGCAGCTTTCGGGGGCGGTACAATGAGCAGTTCTTC.

There are many counts of this clonotype. The V call is TRBV18, the J call TRBJ2-7; D remains ambiguous. CDR3 length: 12 amino acids. In germline, CDR1 is KGHSH, CDR2 LQKENI. Trimming cost V 4 bases and J 3 bases, with 7 bases left between them. The CDR3 bases are TGTGCCAGCTCACGCGGCGACTACGAGCAGTACTTC. Translating it yields CASSRGDYEQYF.

This clonotype occurred a few times. J is TRBJ2-5 and V is TRBV12-3 or TRBV12-4; D is possibly TRBD1 (6 bases). The CDR3 has 15 residues. With 5 bases removed from V and 0 bases from J, the gap between germline ends came to 13 bases. This CDR3 is CASSPRQVDQETQYF. In DNA, the CDR3 is TGTGCCAGCAGTCCGCGACAGGTAGACCAAGAGACCCAGTACTTC.

V and J are TRBV5-1 and TRBJ2-7; 13 bases align to TRBD2. The CDR3 sequence is 15 residues long. Trimming at V came to 4 bases and at J to 2 bases, leaving 3 bases not matched to a gene. Germline loops: CDR1 SGHRS, CDR2 YFSETQ. CDR3 coding DNA: TGCGCCAGCAGCATGACTAGCGGGGGGACCTACGAGCAGTACTTC. Its translation is CASSMTSGGTYEQYF.